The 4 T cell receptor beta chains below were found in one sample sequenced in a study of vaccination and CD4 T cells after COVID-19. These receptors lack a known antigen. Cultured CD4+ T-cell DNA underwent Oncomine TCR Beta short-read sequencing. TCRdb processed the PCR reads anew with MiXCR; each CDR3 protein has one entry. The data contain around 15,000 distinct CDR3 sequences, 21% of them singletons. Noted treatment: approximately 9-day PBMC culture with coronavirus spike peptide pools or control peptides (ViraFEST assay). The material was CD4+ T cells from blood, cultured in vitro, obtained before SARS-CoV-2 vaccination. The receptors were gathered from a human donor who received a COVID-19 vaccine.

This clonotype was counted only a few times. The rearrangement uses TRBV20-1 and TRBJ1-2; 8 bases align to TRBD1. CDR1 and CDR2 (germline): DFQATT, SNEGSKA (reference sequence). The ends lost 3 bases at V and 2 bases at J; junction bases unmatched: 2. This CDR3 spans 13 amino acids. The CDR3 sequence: CSASRGLNYGYTF. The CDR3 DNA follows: TGCAGTGCTAGCAGGGGGCTGAACTATGGCTACACCTTC.

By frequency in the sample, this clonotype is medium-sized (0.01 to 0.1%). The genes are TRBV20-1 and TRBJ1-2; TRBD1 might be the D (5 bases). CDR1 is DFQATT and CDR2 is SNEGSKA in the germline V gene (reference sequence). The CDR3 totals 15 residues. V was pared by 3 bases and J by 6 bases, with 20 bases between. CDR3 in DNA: TGCAGTGCTAGTAGGTTTTCATCGGGGGAGGATGGCTACACCTTC. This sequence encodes CSASRFSSGEDGYTF.

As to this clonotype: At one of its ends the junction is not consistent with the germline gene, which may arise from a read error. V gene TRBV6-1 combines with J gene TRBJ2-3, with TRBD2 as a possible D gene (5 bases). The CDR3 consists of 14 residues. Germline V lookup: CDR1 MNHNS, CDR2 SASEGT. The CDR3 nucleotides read TGTGCCGGCAGCAGCGGACTGATCGCAGATACGCAGTATTTT. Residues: CAGSSGLIADTQYF.

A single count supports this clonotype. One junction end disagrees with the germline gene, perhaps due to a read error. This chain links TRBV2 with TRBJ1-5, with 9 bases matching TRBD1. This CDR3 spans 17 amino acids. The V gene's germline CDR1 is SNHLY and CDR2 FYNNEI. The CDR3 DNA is TGTGCCAGCAGCCGGGACAGGGCCCCTAATAGCAATCAGCCCCGGCATTTT. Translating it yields CASSRDRAPNSNQPRHF. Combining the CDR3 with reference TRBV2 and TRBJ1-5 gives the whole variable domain EPEVTQTPSHQVTQMGQEVILRCVPISNHLYFYWYRQILGQKVEFLVSFYNNEISEKSEIFDDQFSVERPDGSNFTLKIRSTKLEDSAMYFCASSRDRAPNSNQPRHFGDGTRLSIL.